A single sample gave rise to the 10 T cell receptor beta chains below, sequenced in a study of identical twins. TCRdb itself ran the 5' RACE reads through MiXCR, one entry per CDR3 protein. The sample comprises about 240,000 distinct CDR3 sequences, 7% to 8.5% of which are singletons, and roughly 5.4% rests with the top ten. The same sample was also used in a study of yellow fever vaccine responses in identical twins.

The source material was CD8+ T cells sorted from blood. The receptors were gathered from a woman under 30 in good health.

Ten or more counts support this clonotype. The V call is TRBV29-1, the J call TRBJ2-7; 11 bases agree with TRBD2. Germline CDR1 SQVTM, CDR2 ANQGSEA. The length of the CDR3 is 14 residues. The V and J ends lost 3 bases and 3 bases, in that order; junction bases with no gene match: 4. Here the CDR3 reads CSVDAGTSGYEQYF. Written as DNA, the CDR3 is TGCAGCGTTGATGCCGGGACTAGCGGCTACGAGCAGTACTTC.

This clonotype was observed many times. The chain has TRBV10-3 and TRBJ2-7, with 8 nucleotides matching TRBD2. V lost 11 bases, J lost 4 bases, and 13 bases stayed unmatched. CDR3 length: 14 residues. Germline CDR1 and CDR2: ENHRY and SYGVKD. The CDR3 DNA reads as TGTGCCGTCGGGGGAGCGGGAGTAACATACGAGCAGTACTTC. The encoded protein is CAVGGAGVTYEQYF.

The chain carries TRBV12-3 or TRBV12-4 and TRBJ1-2; a weak D match, TRBD1 (5 bases). Trimming shortened V by 3 bases and J by 1 base, and 12 bases separated the two germline ends. The CDR3 covers 15 residues. The CDR3 spells CASSFPGGVNYGYTF. CDR3 DNA sequence: TGTGCCAGCAGTTTCCCCGGGGGGGTTAACTATGGCTACACCTTC.

This chain links TRBV20-1 with TRBJ2-7; no reliable D call. The germline gives CDR1 DFQATT, CDR2 SNEGSKA (reference sequence). The length of the CDR3 is 12 residues. Trimming cost V 0 bases and J 6 bases, with 9 bases left between them. The CDR3 protein is CSARDLGVEQYF. The DNA of the CDR3 is TGCAGTGCTAGAGATTTAGGTGTCGAGCAGTACTTC.

V gene TRBV27 combines with J gene TRBJ2-1; D gene unclear. Germline CDR1 reads MNHEY; CDR2 reads SMNVEV (reference sequence). Between the trimmed V and J ends, which lost 2 bases and 1 base, there was a span of 9 bases. The CDR3 runs 15 residues. The CDR3 DNA reads as TGTGCCAGCAGTTTAGCGGCCCGATCCTACAATGAGCAGTTCTTC. Amino acids: CASSLAARSYNEQFF.

This chain links TRBV29-1 with TRBJ2-7; no firm D call. CDR3 size: 14 residues. V lost 2 bases and J lost 2, with 13 bases in between. Per the germline V gene, CDR1 is SQVTM and CDR2 is ANQGSEA. The CDR3 sequence: CSVEPSSNPYEQYF. In nucleotides, the CDR3 is TGCAGCGTTGAACCCAGTTCCAATCCCTACGAGCAGTACTTC.

This clonotype occurred many times. The chain uses TRBV29-1 and TRBJ2-1; 7 nucleotides line up with TRBD2. Trimming removed 6 bases from V and 0 bases from J; junction bases left unmatched: 2. The CDR3 is made up of 13 amino acids. CDR1 is SQVTM and CDR2 is ANQGSEA in the germline V gene. The DNA for the CDR3 is TGCAGCGTGGGGACTACCTCCTACAATGAGCAGTTCTTC. Amino acids: CSVGTTSYNEQFF.

V is TRBV20-1 and J is TRBJ2-5; D is unclear. This CDR3 has 13 amino acids. The V end lost 3 bases, the J end lost 3 bases, and 11 bases lay between the germline ends. Germline V gives CDR1 DFQATT, CDR2 SNEGSKA (reference sequence). CDR3 residues: CSASNRIEETQYF. The CDR3 nucleotides read TGCAGTGCTAGCAATCGGATAGAAGAGACCCAGTACTTC.

This clonotype was seen repeatedly, ten times or more. This rearrangement joins TRBV20-1 to TRBJ2-2; 9 positions match TRBD1. J lost 5 bases, V lost 2 bases, and 12 bases had no gene match. Germline CDR1 and CDR2: DFQATT and SNEGSKA (reference sequence). The CDR3 spans 17 residues. The CDR3 region is CSARSGGDRAFTGELFF. As DNA, the CDR3 is TGCAGTGCTAGAAGTGGTGGGGACAGGGCGTTTACCGGGGAGCTGTTTTTT.

V usage is TRBV14 and J usage is TRBJ1-1; 8 bases fit TRBD1. With 3 bases clipped from V and 4 bases from J, the junction kept 4 bases outside the gene matches. The CDR3 totals 14 residues. Per germline, CDR1 SGHDN and CDR2 FVKESK. The CDR3 nucleotides are TGTGCCAGCAGCCACGGACAGGGAGGCACTGAAGCTTTCTTT. Amino acids: CASSHGQGGTEAFF. The full variable domain, completed using reference TRBV14 and TRBJ1-1, is EAGVTQFPSHSVIEKGQTVTLRCDPISGHDNLYWYRRVMGKEIKFLLHFVKESKQDESGMPNNRFLAERTGGTYSTLKVQPAELEDSGVYFCASSHGQGGTEAFFGQGTRLTVV.